The 5 T cell receptor beta chains below all came from one sample that was sequenced in a study of post-analysis software for immune sequencing data. Study-level results: Controls showed lower frequencies than patients for several TRBV segments, and TRBV5-6, TRBV5-1 and TRBV20-1 were among these.

Every TCR beta cDNA library bore unique molecular identifiers. TCRdb processed the PCR reads anew with MiXCR; each CDR3 protein has one entry. Among hundreds of thousands of distinct CDR3 sequences, 53% were seen once, and the ten largest hold 4.6%. Which antigens these TCRs recognize remains unknown. The sample was blood. These receptors all stem from a girl aged 5-17 years with multiple sclerosis.

The J gene is TRBJ2-7, the V gene TRBV20-1, with unresolved D. Germline V CDR1 and CDR2: DFQATT, SNEGSKA (reference sequence). V was cut by 7 bases and J by 0 bases, with 13 bases left in between. The CDR3 loop spans 13 amino acids. The CDR3 is CSGVGFSSYEQYF. Written as DNA, the CDR3 is TGCAGTGGGGTCGGGTTCAGCTCCTACGAGCAGTACTTC.

This clonotype showed up just a few times. The rearrangement joins TRBV7-2 to TRBJ2-1, with a tentative D call TRBD2 (7 bases). This CDR3 contains 15 residues. Trimming cost V 4 bases and J 7 bases, with 17 bases left between them. Germline CDR1 reads SGHTA; CDR2 reads FQGNSA. The CDR3 is CASSSLGGGLNEQFF. DNA for the CDR3: TGTGCCAGCAGCTCCTTAGGGGGAGGGCTGAATGAGCAGTTCTTC.

The gene calls are TRBV2 and TRBJ2-3; 8 bases match TRBD2. This CDR3 is 16 amino acids long. CDR1 is SNHLY and CDR2 is FYNNEI in the germline V gene. Trimming removed 7 bases from V and 3 bases from J; junction bases left unmatched: 12. Here the CDR3 reads CASTPTGGVRTDTQYF. In DNA form, the CDR3 reads TGTGCCAGCACCCCGACCGGGGGGGTCCGTACAGATACGCAGTATTTT.

This chain connects TRBV5-1 to TRBJ2-5; no clear D. Germline-derived CDR1 and CDR2 are SGHRS and YFSETQ. The CDR3 runs 15 residues. The V end was cut by 1 base, the J end by 0 bases, with 10 bases between. CDR3 coding DNA: TGCGCCAGCAGCTTGTATTTCCCGTACCAAGAGACCCAGTACTTC. It specifies CASSLYFPYQETQYF.

J is TRBJ1-2 and V is TRBV6-1; D gene uncertain. Per the germline V gene, CDR1 is MNHNS and CDR2 is SASEGT. V was clipped by 6 bases and J by 4 bases, with 12 bases between them. This CDR3 has 13 residues. CDR3 in DNA: TGTGCCAGCAGAACGGAGGAGGGCTATGGCTACACCTTC. Its translation: CASRTEEGYGYTF.